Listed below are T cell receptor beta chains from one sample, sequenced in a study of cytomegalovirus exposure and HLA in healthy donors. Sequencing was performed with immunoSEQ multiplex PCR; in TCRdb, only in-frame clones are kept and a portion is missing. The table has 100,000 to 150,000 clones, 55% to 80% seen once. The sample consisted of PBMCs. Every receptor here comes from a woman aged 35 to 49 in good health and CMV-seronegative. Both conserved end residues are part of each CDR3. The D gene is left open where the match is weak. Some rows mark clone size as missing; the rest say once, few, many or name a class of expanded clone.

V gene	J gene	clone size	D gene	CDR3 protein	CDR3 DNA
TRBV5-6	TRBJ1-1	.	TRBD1	CASSFRGFVDTEAFF	TGTGCCAGCAGCTTCAGGGGGTTTGTTGACACTGAAGCTTTCTTT
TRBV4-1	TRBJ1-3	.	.	CASSQDPGGVNTIYF	TGCGCCAGCAGCCAAGATCCGGGGGGAGTAAACACCATATATTTT
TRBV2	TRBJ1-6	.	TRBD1	CASNQGVDSPLHF	TGTGCCAGCAACCAGGGGGTTGATTCACCCCTCCACTTT
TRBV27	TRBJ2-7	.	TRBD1	CASSSTGAGYEQYF	TGTGCCAGCAGTTCGACAGGGGCAGGCTACGAGCAGTACTTC
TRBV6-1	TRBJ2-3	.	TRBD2	CAISSGTAAQYF	TGTGCCATATCTAGCGGGACCGCCGCGCAGTATTTT
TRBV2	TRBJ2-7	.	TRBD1	CASNGDRAYEQYF	TGTGCCAGCAATGGGGACAGGGCCTACGAGCAGTACTTC
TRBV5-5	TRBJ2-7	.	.	CASSLGSTYEQYF	TGTGCCAGCAGCTTGGGCAGTACCTACGAGCAGTACTTC
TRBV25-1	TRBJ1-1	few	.	CASSPGTEAFF	TGTGCCAGCAGTCCCGGCACTGAAGCTTTCTTT
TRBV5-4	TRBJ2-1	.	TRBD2	CASSPSAGYEQFF	TGTGCCAGCAGCCCCTCAGCGGGGTATGAGCAGTTCTTC
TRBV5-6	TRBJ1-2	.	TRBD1	CASSPRQGTNYGYTF	TGTGCCAGCAGCCCCCGACAGGGAACTAACTATGGCTACACCTTC
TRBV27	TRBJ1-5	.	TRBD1	CASRLTGALSNQPQHF	TGTGCCAGCAGATTGACAGGGGCGTTGAGCAATCAGCCCCAGCATTTT
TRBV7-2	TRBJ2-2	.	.	CASSLAGFDTGELFF	TGTGCCAGCAGCTTAGCCGGGTTTGACACCGGGGAGCTGTTTTTT
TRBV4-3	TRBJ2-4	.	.	CASSQAHGGRDIQYF	TGCGCCAGCAGCCAAGCCCACGGAGGCCGGGACATTCAGTACTTC
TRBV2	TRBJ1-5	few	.	CASSVYGGSNQPQHF	TGTGCCAGCAGTGTATATGGGGGCAGCAATCAGCCCCAGCATTTT
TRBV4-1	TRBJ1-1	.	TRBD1	CASSQERQGETEAFF	TGCGCCAGCAGCCAAGAGCGGCAGGGGGAGACTGAAGCTTTCTTT
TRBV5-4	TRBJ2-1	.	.	CASSYPPRSSYNEQFF	TGTGCCAGCAGTTACCCTCCTCGGAGCTCCTACAATGAGCAGTTCTTC
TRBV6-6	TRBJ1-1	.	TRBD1	CASSDRAPEAFF	TGTGCCAGCAGTGACAGGGCCCCTGAAGCTTTCTTT
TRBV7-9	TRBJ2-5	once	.	CASSPPYPHEETQYF	TGTGCCAGCAGCCCGCCCTACCCTCACGAAGAGACCCAGTACTTC
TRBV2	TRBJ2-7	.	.	CASSGAYEQYF	TGTGCCAGCTCGGGGGCCTACGAGCAGTACTTC
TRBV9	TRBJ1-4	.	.	CASSVFQGRNEKLFF	TGTGCCAGCAGCGTTTTCCAGGGTAGAAATGAAAAACTGTTTTTT
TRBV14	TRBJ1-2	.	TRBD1	CASSPFRWGQDYGYTF	TGTGCCAGCAGCCCCTTCCGTTGGGGACAGGACTATGGCTACACCTTC
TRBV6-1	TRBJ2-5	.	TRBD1	CATNKDRIGETQYF	TGTGCCACCAACAAGGACAGGATAGGAGAGACCCAGTACTTC